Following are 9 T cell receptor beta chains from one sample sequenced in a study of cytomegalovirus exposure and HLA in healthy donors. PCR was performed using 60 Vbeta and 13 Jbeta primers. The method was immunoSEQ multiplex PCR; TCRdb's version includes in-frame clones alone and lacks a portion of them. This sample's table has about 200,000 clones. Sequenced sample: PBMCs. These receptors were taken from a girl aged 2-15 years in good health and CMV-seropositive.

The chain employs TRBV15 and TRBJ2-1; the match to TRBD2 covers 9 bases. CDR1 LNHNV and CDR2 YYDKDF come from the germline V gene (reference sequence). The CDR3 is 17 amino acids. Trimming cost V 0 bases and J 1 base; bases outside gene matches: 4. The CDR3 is CATSRDSTSGSYNEQFF. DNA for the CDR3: TGTGCCACCAGCAGAGATTCGACTAGCGGTTCCTACAATGAGCAGTTCTTC.

The CDR3 loop is CATSNSAQAGGRSYEQYF. The CDR3, as DNA: TGTGCCACCAGCAACAGCGCCCAGGCGGGAGGGAGGTCCTACGAGCAGTACTTC. This chain links TRBV15 with TRBJ2-7, with 9 bases that match TRBD2. The ends lost 4 bases at V and 1 base at J; junction bases unmatched: 14. The CDR3 runs 18 residues. From germline, CDR1 is LNHNV and CDR2 YYDKDF (reference sequence).

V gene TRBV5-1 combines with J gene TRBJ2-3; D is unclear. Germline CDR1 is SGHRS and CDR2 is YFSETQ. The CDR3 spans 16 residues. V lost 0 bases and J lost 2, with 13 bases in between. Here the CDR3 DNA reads TGCGCCAGCAGCTTGGCCGTCGCGGCTAACACAGATACGCAGTATTTT. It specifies CASSLAVAANTDTQYF.

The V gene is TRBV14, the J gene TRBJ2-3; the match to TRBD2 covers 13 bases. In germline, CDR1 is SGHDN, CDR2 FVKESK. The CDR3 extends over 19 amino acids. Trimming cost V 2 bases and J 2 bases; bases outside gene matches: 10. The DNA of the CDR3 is TGTGCCAGCAGCCAAACTCCGGGACTAGCGGGGACAAACACAGATACGCAGTATTTT. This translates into CASSQTPGLAGTNTDTQYF.

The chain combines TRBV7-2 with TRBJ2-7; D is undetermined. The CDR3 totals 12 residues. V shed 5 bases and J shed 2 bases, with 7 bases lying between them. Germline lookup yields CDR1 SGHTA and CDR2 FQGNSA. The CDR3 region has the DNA TGTGCCAGCAGCCGTACAACCTACGAGCAGTACTTC. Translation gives CASSRTTYEQYF.

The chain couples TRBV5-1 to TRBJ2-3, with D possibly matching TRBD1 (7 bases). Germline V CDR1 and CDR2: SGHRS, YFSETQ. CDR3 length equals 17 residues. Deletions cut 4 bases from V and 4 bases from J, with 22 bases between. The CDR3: CASSLAGGGANSDTQYF. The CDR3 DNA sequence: TGCGCCAGCAGCCTGGCAGGAGGGGGCGCCAATTCAGATACGCAGTATTTT.

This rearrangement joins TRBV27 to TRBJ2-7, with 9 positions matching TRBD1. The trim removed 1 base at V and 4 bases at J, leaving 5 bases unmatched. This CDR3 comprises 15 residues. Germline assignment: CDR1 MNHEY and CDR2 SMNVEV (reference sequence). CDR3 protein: CASSLWTGVNYEQYF. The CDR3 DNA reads TGTGCCAGCAGTTTATGGACAGGGGTGAATTACGAGCAGTACTTC.

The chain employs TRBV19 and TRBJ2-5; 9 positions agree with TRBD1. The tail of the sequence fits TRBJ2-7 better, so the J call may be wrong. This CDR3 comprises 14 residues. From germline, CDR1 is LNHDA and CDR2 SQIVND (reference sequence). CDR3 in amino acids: CATNNRGPSYEQYF. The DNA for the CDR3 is TGTGCCACCAACAACAGGGGGCCCTCCTACGAGCAGTACTTC.

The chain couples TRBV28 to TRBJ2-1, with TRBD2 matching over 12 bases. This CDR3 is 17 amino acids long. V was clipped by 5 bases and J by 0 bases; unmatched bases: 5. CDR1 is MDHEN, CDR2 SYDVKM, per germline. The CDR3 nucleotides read TGTGCCAGCAGTCCCCTGGGACTAGCGGGCTCCTACAATGAGCAGTTCTTC. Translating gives CASSPLGLAGSYNEQFF.